This T cell receptor beta chain was observed in a study of tumor and adjacent non-tumor tissue in lung cancer. Study summary: The cohort had 12 to 13 adenocarcinoma, 2 squamous cell and 1 small cell patients. On average, productive TCRbeta reads reached about 4 million per sample.

The CDR3 runs 13 residues. Trimming removed 5 bases at V and 8 bases at J, with 12 bases between. The germline CDR1 and CDR2 sequences are SGHTA and FQGTGA. Study-wide results and caveats: Patients with more diverse tumor TCRs had worse survival.

No cell sorting was done before RNA was extracted from the tissue. Donors were chemotherapy-naive, newly diagnosed lung cancer surgical patients in China, August–late 2014. A modified ARM-PCR protocol with three rounds of nested PCR amplified TCRbeta. Each CDR3 protein gets one entry after TCRdb re-called the multiplex PCR reads with MiXCR. The data contain 200,000 to 250,000 distinct CDR3 sequences, approximately 74% of them singletons. About this clonotype itself: Its cognate antigen is unknown.

This clonotype was obtained from a man in his 60s with non-small cell lung cancer. Sequenced sample: lung tumor tissue. The rearrangement joins TRBV7-3 to TRBJ1-4; no clear D gene. CDR3 DNA sequence: TGTGCCAGCAGCATAAGCGGAGGGGAAAAACTGTTTTTT. It codes for CASSISGGEKLFF.